These T cell receptor beta chains were read from a single sample in a study of blood T cell repertoires in COVID-19. The method was immunoSEQ multiplex PCR; TCRdb's version includes in-frame clones alone and lacks a portion of them. Counted here are roughly 100,000 clones, less than 90% occurring once; the ten biggest clones make up roughly 6.2%. Sample: peripheral blood. The receptors originated from a human donor in a cohort sampled during active COVID-19. The CDR3 runs from the conserved cysteine through the conserved F or W. The D gene is left open where the match is weak. Size tells how often a clone was seen (once, few, many) or the class of an expanded clone, and some rows leave it out.

size: .; V: TRBV19; J: TRBJ2-5; D: .; DNA: TGTGCCAGTAGTATAGGATCAGGACAAGAGACCCAGTACTTC; CDR3: CASSIGSGQETQYF
size: .; V: TRBV30; J: TRBJ1-2; D: .; DNA: TGTGCCTGGAGTGATACAGCATTCTATGGCTACACCTTC; CDR3: CAWSDTAFYGYTF
size: few; V: TRBV2; J: TRBJ2-7; D: TRBD1; DNA: TGTGCCAGCAGTGCCGGGACAGCACCATACGAGCAGTACTTC; CDR3: CASSAGTAPYEQYF
size: .; V: TRBV10-3; J: TRBJ2-1; D: .; DNA: TGTTCCATCAGTGAGTCTAGCCCATCCTACAATGAGCAGTTCTTC; CDR3: CSISESSPSYNEQFF
size: .; V: TRBV6-5; J: TRBJ2-7; D: TRBD1; DNA: TGTGCCAGCAGTTACTTACAGGGGAGCTCCTACGAGCAGTACTTC; CDR3: CASSYLQGSSYEQYF
size: .; V: TRBV5-1; J: TRBJ2-3; D: TRBD2; DNA: TGCGCCAGCAGCTCGCGGACTAGCGGTCCTTACACAGATACGCAGTATTTT; CDR3: CASSSRTSGPYTDTQYF
size: .; V: TRBV5-1; J: TRBJ2-3; D: TRBD2; DNA: TGCGCCAGCAGCTTAGCGGGAGGCGGAACCACAGATACGCAGTATTTT; CDR3: CASSLAGGGTTDTQYF
size: .; V: TRBV7-3; J: TRBJ2-5; D: .; DNA: TGTGCCAGCAGCTTAGGAGACCGTGGGACCCAGTACTTC; CDR3: CASSLGDRGTQYF
size: few; V: TRBV6-1; J: TRBJ2-1; D: TRBD1; DNA: TGTGCCAGCAGTGAATGGCGACAGGGGGCAGTCGAGCAGTTCTTC; CDR3: CASSEWRQGAVEQFF
size: .; V: TRBV5-4; J: TRBJ2-1; D: TRBD1; DNA: TGTGCCAGCAGCTCAAGGCAGGGGGCCGACTACAATGAGCAGTTCTTC; CDR3: CASSSRQGADYNEQFF
size: .; V: TRBV19; J: TRBJ2-5; D: .; DNA: TGTGCCAGTAGTTCCACCGGGGGACTAGAGACCCAGTACTTC; CDR3: CASSSTGGLETQYF
size: .; V: TRBV7-2; J: TRBJ2-3; D: TRBD2; DNA: TGTGCCAGCAGCTTAGCCAGCGGGGGGGCGAATACGCAGTATTTT; CDR3: CASSLASGGANTQYF
size: .; V: TRBV28; J: TRBJ1-6; D: TRBD1; DNA: TGTGCCAGCAGTCTCATCGGGACAGGGGACAATTCACCCCTCCACTTT; CDR3: CASSLIGTGDNSPLHF
size: .; V: TRBV15; J: TRBJ1-4; D: .; DNA: TGTGCCACCAGCAGAGATTTGGCAGGTCCCAACGAAAAACTGTTTTTT; CDR3: CATSRDLAGPNEKLFF
size: .; V: TRBV24-1; J: TRBJ2-7; D: TRBD2; DNA: TGTGCCACCAGTGATGGGGGGGCCTACGAGCAGTACTTC; CDR3: CATSDGGAYEQYF
size: .; V: TRBV28; J: TRBJ2-1; D: .; DNA: TGTGCCAGCAGTTGGGAGGGGGTTCGGGAGCAGTTCTTC; CDR3: CASSWEGVREQFF
size: few; V: TRBV9; J: TRBJ1-2; D: TRBD1; DNA: TGTGCCAGCAAACGGGACAGCGGCAGCTATGGCTACACCTTC; CDR3: CASKRDSGSYGYTF
size: .; V: TRBV24-1; J: TRBJ2-3; D: .; DNA: TGTGCCACCAGTGTGACAGTCACAGATACGCAGTATTTT; CDR3: CATSVTVTDTQYF
size: .; V: TRBV11-2; J: TRBJ1-4; D: TRBD1; DNA: TGTGCCAGCAGCTTAGAAGGACAGGGGAATGAAAAACTGTTTTTT; CDR3: CASSLEGQGNEKLFF
size: .; V: TRBV5-4; J: TRBJ1-4; D: .; DNA: TGTGCCAGCAGCCCCGGAAGGACTCGGGAACATGAAAAACTGTTTTTT; CDR3: CASSPGRTREHEKLFF
size: .; V: TRBV6-5; J: TRBJ1-2; D: .; DNA: TGTGCCAGCAGTTACATGGGCCCCGACAGCTATGGCTACACCTTC; CDR3: CASSYMGPDSYGYTF
size: .; V: TRBV5-1; J: TRBJ1-1; D: .; DNA: TGCGCCAGCAGCTTCGGGGGGCTCACTGAAGCTTTCTTT; CDR3: CASSFGGLTEAFF
size: .; V: TRBV28; J: TRBJ2-7; D: .; DNA: TGTGCCAGCAGTCCCCCATCCTACGAGCAGTACTTC; CDR3: CASSPPSYEQYF
size: .; V: TRBV5-1; J: TRBJ2-2; D: TRBD1; DNA: TGCGCCAGCAGAGTGACAGGGGGCGCGAACACCGGGGAGCTGTTTTTT; CDR3: CASRVTGGANTGELFF
size: few; V: TRBV9; J: TRBJ2-1; D: TRBD2; DNA: TGTGCCAGCAGCGCGCGGCCCGGGACTAGTTCCGGTGAGCAGTTCTTC; CDR3: CASSARPGTSSGEQFF
size: .; V: TRBV19; J: TRBJ2-1; D: .; DNA: TGTGCCAGTAGCCACAAGAGAGACAGTGGTCGCCCTGAGCAGTTCTTC; CDR3: CASSHKRDSGRPEQFF
size: .; V: TRBV27; J: TRBJ2-7; D: TRBD1; DNA: TGTGCCAGCGCGGCTGGGACAGGGGGTAACGAGCAGTACTTC; CDR3: CASAAGTGGNEQYF
size: .; V: TRBV7-9; J: TRBJ2-1; D: TRBD2; DNA: TGTGCCAGCAGCCATTCTAGCGGGGTCCACAATGAGCAGTTCTTC; CDR3: CASSHSSGVHNEQFF
size: .; V: TRBV7-3; J: TRBJ2-1; D: TRBD2; DNA: TGTGCCAGCAGCCCCGAAAGTGGGACTAGCGGGGGGGCTGACTACAATGAGCAGTTCTTC; CDR3: CASSPESGTSGGADYNEQFF
size: once; V: TRBV28; J: TRBJ2-7; D: TRBD2; DNA: TGTGCCAGCCATGCAGCGGGAGGGTTCAACGAGCAGTACTTC; CDR3: CASHAAGGFNEQYF
size: .; V: TRBV5-8; J: TRBJ2-7; D: .; DNA: TGTGCCAGCAGCTTGGTCCAGGGATGGGGCGAGCAGTACTTC; CDR3: CASSLVQGWGEQYF
size: .; V: TRBV2; J: TRBJ2-1; D: TRBD2; DNA: TGTGCCACCGCGGGACTAGCGGGAGGGAAGGAGCAGTTCTTC; CDR3: CATAGLAGGKEQFF
size: .; V: TRBV28; J: TRBJ2-2; D: TRBD2; DNA: TGTGCCAGCAGTTCCCCCGGTGGCGGGAGGGCCACCGGGGAGCTGTTTTTT; CDR3: CASSSPGGGRATGELFF
size: .; V: TRBV5-8; J: TRBJ1-5; D: .; DNA: TGTGCCAGCAGCTTTCGGTATAGCAATCAGCCCCAGCATTTT; CDR3: CASSFRYSNQPQHF
size: .; V: TRBV28; J: TRBJ1-5; D: .; DNA: TGTGCCAGCAGTTTCGGTCGGCAGGGGCTCAATCAGCCCCAGCATTTT; CDR3: CASSFGRQGLNQPQHF
size: .; V: TRBV27; J: TRBJ2-3; D: TRBD2; DNA: TGTGCCAGCAGGGGACTAGCGGGGACCACAAATACGCAGTATTTT; CDR3: CASRGLAGTTNTQYF
size: .; V: TRBV7-9; J: TRBJ2-3; D: TRBD2; DNA: TGTGCCAGCAGCGGAACTAGCGGTACGCAGTATTTT; CDR3: CASSGTSGTQYF
size: once; V: TRBV12-3/TRBV12-4; J: TRBJ2-1; D: TRBD2; DNA: TGTGCCAGCAGCACGGGGGGTGAGCAGTTCTTC; CDR3: CASSTGGEQFF
size: .; V: TRBV3-1/TRBV3-2; J: TRBJ2-7; D: .; DNA: TGTGCCAGCAGCCTCCGACAGGTCTCCTACGAGCAGTACTTC; CDR3: CASSLRQVSYEQYF
size: few; V: TRBV6-5; J: TRBJ1-5; D: .; DNA: TGTGCCAGCAGCGCCCACGAGAATCAGCCCCAGCATTTT; CDR3: CASSAHENQPQHF
size: once; V: TRBV4-1; J: TRBJ2-7; D: .; DNA: TGCGCCAGCAGCCAGCCGACCAGGGGAGCCTACGAGCAGTACTTC; CDR3: CASSQPTRGAYEQYF
size: .; V: TRBV24-1; J: TRBJ2-3; D: TRBD1; DNA: TGTGCCACCAGTGACGCGGGACAGGGTTCAGATACGCAGTATTTT; CDR3: CATSDAGQGSDTQYF
size: .; V: TRBV5-5; J: TRBJ2-3; D: TRBD1; DNA: TGTGCCAGTGGCAGGGGGCCAAACACAGATACGCAGTATTTT; CDR3: CASGRGPNTDTQYF
size: .; V: TRBV6-1; J: TRBJ2-6; D: .; DNA: TGTGCCAGCAGTGCCTACGCAGGGGCAAACTCTGGGGCCAACGTCCTGACTTTC; CDR3: CASSAYAGANSGANVLTF
size: few; V: TRBV7-9; J: TRBJ1-1; D: .; DNA: TGTGCCAGCAGCTTATCGAGGGTAATGAACACTGAAGCTTTCTTT; CDR3: CASSLSRVMNTEAFF
size: .; V: TRBV10-2; J: TRBJ1-3; D: .; DNA: TGCGCCAGTACAAGCTCTGGAAACACCATATATTTT; CDR3: CASTSSGNTIYF
size: .; V: TRBV2; J: TRBJ1-4; D: TRBD1; DNA: TGTGCCAGCACTACCTTGACAGGGGGCGGAGAAAAACTGTTTTTT; CDR3: CASTTLTGGGEKLFF
size: .; V: TRBV5-6; J: TRBJ2-1; D: .; DNA: TGTGCCAGCAGCCAAGGGACCGGAGGGGACAATGAGCAGTTCTTC; CDR3: CASSQGTGGDNEQFF
size: .; V: TRBV27; J: TRBJ2-7; D: TRBD1; DNA: TGTGCCAGCAGTTTTACAGGGGATACCTACGAGCAGTACTTC; CDR3: CASSFTGDTYEQYF
size: .; V: TRBV28; J: TRBJ2-3; D: TRBD2; DNA: TGTGCCAGCAGTTTATCGCTAGCGGTGAGCACAGATACGCAGTATTTT; CDR3: CASSLSLAVSTDTQYF
size: .; V: TRBV19; J: TRBJ2-1; D: TRBD1; DNA: TGTGCCAGTAGTATAATAGGGGGGACAGGGGACAATGAGCAGTTCTTC; CDR3: CASSIIGGTGDNEQFF
size: .; V: TRBV25-1; J: TRBJ1-2; D: .; DNA: TGTGCCATCGAGGAACGGGGAGGCTACACCTTC; CDR3: CAIEERGGYTF
size: .; V: TRBV29-1; J: TRBJ1-2; D: TRBD1; DNA: TGCAGCGTCGATCCCTTCACAGGGGGTGGCTACACCTTC; CDR3: CSVDPFTGGGYTF
size: .; V: TRBV9; J: TRBJ2-2; D: TRBD2; DNA: TGTGCCAGCAGCGGCCCCGGCGGGAGTTCCATCGGGGAGCTGTTTTTT; CDR3: CASSGPGGSSIGELFF
size: .; V: TRBV11-2; J: TRBJ2-1; D: .; DNA: TGTGCCAGCAGCTTAGTCGGGGGACATGAGCAGTTCTTC; CDR3: CASSLVGGHEQFF
size: .; V: TRBV6-5; J: TRBJ1-1; D: .; DNA: TGTGCCAGCACCTACGGGGGTAGTCACACTGAAGCTTTCTTT; CDR3: CASTYGGSHTEAFF
size: .; V: TRBV13; J: TRBJ2-7; D: TRBD2; DNA: TGTGCCAGCAGCTTAAAGCGGGGATATCCCTACGAGCAGTACTTC; CDR3: CASSLKRGYPYEQYF